Below are 5 T cell receptor beta chains sequenced from a single sample in a study of CD8 T cells in Susac syndrome. Random hexamers were used to reverse transcribe the RNA input (about 0.45 to 1 ug). One entry per CDR3 protein, called by TCRdb with MiXCR from the immunoSEQ multiplex PCR reads. The table has about 300,000 distinct CDR3 sequences, around 89% seen once. The material sequenced was CD8+ T cells from PBMCs. These receptors all come from a human donor with multiple sclerosis.

This clonotype was detected once. The rearrangement uses TRBV20-1 and TRBJ2-1; 15 nucleotides align to TRBD2. V trimming: 3 bases; J trimming: 0 bases; junction bases outside the gene matches: 6. Germline V gives CDR1 DFQATT, CDR2 SNEGSKA (reference sequence). CDR3 length equals 18 residues. CDR3 bases: TGCAGTGCTAGGGGGGGACTAGCGGGAGGCAGCTCCTACAATGAGCAGTTCTTC. It specifies CSARGGLAGGSSYNEQFF.

V gene TRBV20-1 combines with J gene TRBJ2-1; no clear D gene. The CDR3 sequence is 21 residues long. Germline V CDR1 and CDR2: DFQATT, SNEGSKA (reference sequence). V gave up 6 bases and J gave up 6 bases, with 39 bases separating them. The CDR3 reads CSARMPPNPQLPTSSGNEQFF. CDR3 nucleotides: TGCAGTGCCAGAATGCCGCCGAATCCTCAACTACCGACCTCATCGGGCAATGAGCAGTTCTTC.

V is TRBV28 and J is TRBJ2-3; TRBD2 matches 15 bases. Germline V lookup: CDR1 MDHEN, CDR2 SYDVKM. The CDR3 is 20 residues long. Germline trimming cut 1 base from V and 3 bases from J; bases unmatched to any gene: 11. The CDR3 sequence: CASSLSSGTSGRFSTDTQYF. Here the CDR3 DNA reads TGTGCCAGCAGTTTATCCTCCGGGACTAGCGGGAGGTTCTCTACAGATACGCAGTATTTT.

The genes are TRBV5-6 and TRBJ2-1, with 9 nucleotides matching TRBD1. The germline V gene has CDR1 SGHDT and CDR2 YYEEEE. V shed 1 base and J 10 bases; nucleotides not matched to a gene: 6. This CDR3 spans 14 amino acids. In DNA, the CDR3 is TGTGCCAGCAGCTTGCTACAGGGGGCTGACGAGCAGTTCTTC. It codes for CASSLLQGADEQFF.

J is TRBJ2-7 and V is TRBV3-1; D may be TRBD2 (5 bases). Germline CDR1 and CDR2: LGHDT and YNNKEL (reference sequence). The ends were cut back, 0 bases at V and 5 bases at J, with 17 bases in the middle. CDR3 length equals 16 residues. The DNA for the CDR3 is TGTGCCAGCAGCCAAGAGCCCCTTGAACTAGACCACGAGCAGTACTTC. It translates to CASSQEPLELDHEQYF.